Reported below is one T cell receptor beta chain. Its antigen is as yet unknown. The data derive from a study of shared clonotypes between healthy human individuals. Researchers ran the assay at a deep level. Original processing methods: Filtering differed since immunoSEQ provided only junctions, with no quality scores. Data came from immunoSEQ multiplex PCR; TCRdb stores just in-frame clones and leaves some out. D and trimming were read from the DNA, whereas the V and J calls and clone size are those reported in that table. Of some 1,100,000 clones in the sample, more than 75% were seen once. Germline V gene lookup returns CDR1 MDHEN and CDR2 SYDVKM. V lost 6 bases to trimming and J lost 7 bases; unmatched junction nucleotides: 14. The CDR3 sequence is 16 residues long. Whole-study results and caveats: Generally, naive subsets (rather than memory subsets) showed larger estimated richness. Non-shared clonotypes displayed generation probabilities falling below those of clonotypes present in all four donors.

The receptor was derived from a man aged 18 to 35 in good health. Some clones in this sample may be carry-over from other donors' samples. This sequence joins TRBV28 and TRBJ1-1; 10 positions agree with TRBD1. The sequenced material came from memory CD4+ T cells from PBMCs. Subset specified: CD45RA-negative fraction. The CDR3: CASRSPGTGVQGEAFF. As DNA, the CDR3 is TGTGCCAGCAGGTCCCCCGGGACAGGGGTCCAAGGTGAAGCTTTCTTT. Combining the CDR3 with reference TRBV28 and TRBJ1-1 gives the whole variable domain DVKVTQSSRYLVKRTGEKVFLECVQDMDHENMFWYRQDPGLGLRLIYFSYDVKMKEKGDIPEGYSVSREKKERFSLILESASTNQTSMYLCASRSPGTGVQGEAFFGQGTRLTVV.